This T cell receptor (beta chain) appears in the sequencing data of a study of cytomegalovirus exposure and HLA in healthy donors. The PCR was carried out with 60 Vbeta primers and 13 Jbeta primers. Data came from immunoSEQ multiplex PCR; TCRdb stores just in-frame clones and leaves some out. Among more than 150,000 clones, approximately 88% were seen once, and the ten largest hold 0.38%. To note about this clone: Its antigen is unknown.

V shed 2 bases and J shed 0 bases, with 10 bases lying between them. CDR3 length equals 15 residues. Germline V lookup: CDR1 LNHNV, CDR2 YYDKDF (reference sequence). Regarding the study as a whole: An ancestry cluster, one associated with Asian ancestry, reportedly showed fewer N-insertions than the approximately 650-donor mean in a later analysis.

The sequencing input was PBMCs. This TCR was sampled from a boy younger than 10 in good health and CMV-seronegative. This rearrangement joins TRBV15 to TRBJ2-5; possibly TRBD2 for D (5 bases). The CDR3 bases are TGTGCCACCAGCAGACACCTCGGGGACCAAGAGACCCAGTACTTC. It translates to CATSRHLGDQETQYF.